The sequence of this TCR beta chain was determined in a study of shared T cell receptors in the human thymus. This clone has a handful of counts. Libraries were prepared by immunoSEQ multiplex PCR; TCRdb keeps only in-frame clonotypes and omits some of them. Among roughly 660,000 clones listed, 88% were seen once. CDR3 size: 17 residues. The V segment lost 0 bases and the J segment 2 bases; nucleotides outside the gene matches: 6. Germline assignment: CDR1 LGHNA and CDR2 YNFKEQ. The same specimen was also included in a second study, on human thymus T cells.

The clonotype comes from a boy less than two years old with a congenital heart defect. The chain is built from TRBV4-2 and TRBJ2-7, with 11 bases aligning to TRBD2. The sequenced sample was thymocytes. The CDR3 loop reads CASSQEANSGRAYEQYF. In DNA, the CDR3 is TGTGCCAGCAGCCAAGAGGCGAATAGCGGGAGGGCCTACGAGCAGTACTTC.